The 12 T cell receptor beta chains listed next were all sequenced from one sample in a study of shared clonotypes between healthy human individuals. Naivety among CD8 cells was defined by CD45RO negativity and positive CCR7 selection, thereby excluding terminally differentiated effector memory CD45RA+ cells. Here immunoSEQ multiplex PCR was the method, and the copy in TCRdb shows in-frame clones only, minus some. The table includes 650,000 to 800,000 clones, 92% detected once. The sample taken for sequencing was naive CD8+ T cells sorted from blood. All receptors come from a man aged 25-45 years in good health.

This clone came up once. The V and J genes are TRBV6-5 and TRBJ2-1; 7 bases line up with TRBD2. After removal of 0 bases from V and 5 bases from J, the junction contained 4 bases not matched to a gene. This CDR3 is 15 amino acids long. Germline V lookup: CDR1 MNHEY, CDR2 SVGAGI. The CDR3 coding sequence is TGTGCCAGCAGTTACTCAGCGGGACCCCACAATGAGCAGTTCTTC. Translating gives CASSYSAGPHNEQFF.

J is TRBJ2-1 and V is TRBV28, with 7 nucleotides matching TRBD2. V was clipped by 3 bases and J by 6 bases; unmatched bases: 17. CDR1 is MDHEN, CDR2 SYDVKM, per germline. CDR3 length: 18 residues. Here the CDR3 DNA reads TGTGCCAGCAGTTTTTGGGCAATACGGGAGGACACCCTCAATGAGCAGTTCTTC. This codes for CASSFWAIREDTLNEQFF.

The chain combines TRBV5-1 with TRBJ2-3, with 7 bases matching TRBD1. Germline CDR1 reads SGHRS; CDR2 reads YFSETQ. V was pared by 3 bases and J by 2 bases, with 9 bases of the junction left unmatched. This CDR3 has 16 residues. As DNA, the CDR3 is TGCGCCAGCAGCTCCACAGGGGCCTGGGTCACAGATACGCAGTATTTT. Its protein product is CASSSTGAWVTDTQYF.

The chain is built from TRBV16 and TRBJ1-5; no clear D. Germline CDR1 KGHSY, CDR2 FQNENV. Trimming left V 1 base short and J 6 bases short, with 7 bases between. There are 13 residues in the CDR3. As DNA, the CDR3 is TGTGCCAGCAGCCAATGGAGCGGTCAGCCCCAGCATTTT. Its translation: CASSQWSGQPQHF.

The chain's CDR3 is CASSLSGTAGGEAFF. The CDR3 DNA reads as TGTGCCAGCAGTCTTTCCGGGACGGCAGGGGGCGAAGCTTTCTTT. This sequence joins TRBV2 and TRBJ1-1, with 8 bases matching TRBD1. The CDR3 totals 15 residues. V gave up 5 bases and J gave up 8 bases; unmatched junction bases: 13. Germline lookup yields CDR1 SNHLY and CDR2 FYNNEI.

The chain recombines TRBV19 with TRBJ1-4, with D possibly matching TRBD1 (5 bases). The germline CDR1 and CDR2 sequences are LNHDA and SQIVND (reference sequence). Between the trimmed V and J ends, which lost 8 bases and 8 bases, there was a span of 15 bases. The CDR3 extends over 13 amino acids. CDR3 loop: CASQESGREKLFF. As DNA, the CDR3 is TGTGCCAGTCAGGAATCAGGGAGGGAAAAACTGTTTTTT.

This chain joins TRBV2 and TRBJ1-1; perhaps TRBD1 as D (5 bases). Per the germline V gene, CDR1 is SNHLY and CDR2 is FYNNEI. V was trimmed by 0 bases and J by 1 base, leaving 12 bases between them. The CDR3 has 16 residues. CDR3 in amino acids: CASSEAWGTGNTEAFF. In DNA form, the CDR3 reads TGTGCCAGCAGTGAAGCATGGGGGACGGGGAACACTGAAGCTTTCTTT.

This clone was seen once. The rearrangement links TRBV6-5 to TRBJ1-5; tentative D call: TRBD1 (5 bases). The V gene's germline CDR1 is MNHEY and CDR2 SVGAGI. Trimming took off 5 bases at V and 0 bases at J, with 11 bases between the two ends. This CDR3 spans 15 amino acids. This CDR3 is CASSPGTHSNQPQHF. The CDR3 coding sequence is TGTGCCAGCAGTCCCGGGACCCATAGCAATCAGCCCCAGCATTTT.

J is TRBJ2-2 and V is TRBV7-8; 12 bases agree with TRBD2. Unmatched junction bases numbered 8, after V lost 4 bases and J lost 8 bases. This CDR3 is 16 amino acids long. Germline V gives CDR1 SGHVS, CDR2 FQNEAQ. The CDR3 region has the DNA TGTGCCAGCAGCTACGGACTAGCGGGACCAGGGGGGGAGCTGTTTTTT. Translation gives CASSYGLAGPGGELFF.

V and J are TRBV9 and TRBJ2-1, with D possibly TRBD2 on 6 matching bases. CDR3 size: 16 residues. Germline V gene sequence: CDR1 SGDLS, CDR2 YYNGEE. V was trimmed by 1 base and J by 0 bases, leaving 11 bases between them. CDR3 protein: CASSVLVAVSYNEQFF. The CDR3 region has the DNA TGTGCCAGCAGCGTACTAGTAGCGGTCTCCTACAATGAGCAGTTCTTC. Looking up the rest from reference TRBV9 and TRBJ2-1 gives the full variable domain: DSGVTQTPKHLITATGQRVTLRCSPRSGDLSVYWYQQSLDQGLQFLIQYYNGEERAKGNILERFSAQQFPDLHSELNLSSLELGDSALYFCASSVLVAVSYNEQFFGPGTRLTVL.

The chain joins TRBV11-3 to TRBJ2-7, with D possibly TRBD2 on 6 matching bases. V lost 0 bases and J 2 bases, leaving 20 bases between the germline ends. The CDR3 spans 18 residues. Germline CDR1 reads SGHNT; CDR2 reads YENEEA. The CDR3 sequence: CASSLDSGVHSRAYEQYF. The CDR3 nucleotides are TGTGCCAGCAGCTTAGATTCGGGGGTCCACTCTCGAGCCTACGAGCAGTACTTC.

In DNA, the CDR3 is TGTGCCAGTAGTAGCTACCGGGACGGCTACGAGCAGTACTTC. This translates into CASSSYRDGYEQYF. This chain uses TRBV19 with TRBJ2-7, with D perhaps being TRBD1 or TRBD2 (5 bases each). Germline V lookup: CDR1 LNHDA, CDR2 SQIVND (reference sequence). V lost 4 bases and J lost 3, with 13 bases in between. This CDR3 is built from 14 residues. Looking up the rest from reference TRBV19 and TRBJ2-7 gives the full variable domain: DGGITQSPKYLFRKEGQNVTLSCEQNLNHDAMYWYRQDPGQGLRLIYYSQIVNDFQKGDIAEGYSVSREKKESFPLTVTSAQKNPTAFYLCASSSYRDGYEQYFGPGTRLTVT.